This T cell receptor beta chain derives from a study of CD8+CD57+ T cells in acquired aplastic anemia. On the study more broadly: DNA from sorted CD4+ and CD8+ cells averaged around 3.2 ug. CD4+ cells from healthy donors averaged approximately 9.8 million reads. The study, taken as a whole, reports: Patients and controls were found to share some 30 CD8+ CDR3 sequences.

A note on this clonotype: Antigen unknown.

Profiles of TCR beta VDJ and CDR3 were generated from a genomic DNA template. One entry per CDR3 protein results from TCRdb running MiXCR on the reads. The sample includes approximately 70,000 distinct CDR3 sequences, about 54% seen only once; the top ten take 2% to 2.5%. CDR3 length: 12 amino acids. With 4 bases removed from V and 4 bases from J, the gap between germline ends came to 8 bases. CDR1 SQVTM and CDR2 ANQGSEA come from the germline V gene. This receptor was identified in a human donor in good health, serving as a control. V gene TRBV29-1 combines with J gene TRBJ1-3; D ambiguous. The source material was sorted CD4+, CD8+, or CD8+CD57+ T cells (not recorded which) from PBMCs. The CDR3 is CSVASSGNTIYF. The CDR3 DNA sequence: TGCAGCGTTGCGTCATCGGGAAACACCATATATTTT. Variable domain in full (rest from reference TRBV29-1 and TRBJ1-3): SAVISQKPSRDICQRGTSLTIQCQVDSQVTMMFWYRQQPGQSLTLIATANQGSEATYESGFVIDKFPISRPNLTFSTLTVSNMSPEDSSIYLCSVASSGNTIYFGEGSWLTVV.